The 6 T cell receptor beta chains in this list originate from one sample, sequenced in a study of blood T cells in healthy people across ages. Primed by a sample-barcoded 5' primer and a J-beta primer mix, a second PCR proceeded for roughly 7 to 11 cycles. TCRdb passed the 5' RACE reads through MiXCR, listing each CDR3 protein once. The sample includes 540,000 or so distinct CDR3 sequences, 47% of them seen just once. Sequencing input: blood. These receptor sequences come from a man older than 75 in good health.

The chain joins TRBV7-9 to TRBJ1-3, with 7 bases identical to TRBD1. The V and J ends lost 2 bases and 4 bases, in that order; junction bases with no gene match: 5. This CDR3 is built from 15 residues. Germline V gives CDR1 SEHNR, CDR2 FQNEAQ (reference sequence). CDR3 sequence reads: CASSLQGEAGNTIYF. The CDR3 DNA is TGTGCCAGCAGCTTACAGGGGGAAGCGGGAAACACCATATATTTT.

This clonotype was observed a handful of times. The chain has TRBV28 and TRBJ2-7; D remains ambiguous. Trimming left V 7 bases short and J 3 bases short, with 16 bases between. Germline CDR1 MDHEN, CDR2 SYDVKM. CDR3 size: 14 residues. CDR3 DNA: TGTGCCAGCACCAGCCCGGGTCTAGGCTACGAGCAGTACTTC. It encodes CASTSPGLGYEQYF.

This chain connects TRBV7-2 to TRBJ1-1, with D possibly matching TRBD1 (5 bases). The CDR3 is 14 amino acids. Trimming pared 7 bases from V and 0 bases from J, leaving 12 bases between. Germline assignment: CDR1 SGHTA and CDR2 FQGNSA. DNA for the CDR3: TGTGCCAGCACGGCCCGGGGGGTGAACACTGAAGCTTTCTTT. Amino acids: CASTARGVNTEAFF.

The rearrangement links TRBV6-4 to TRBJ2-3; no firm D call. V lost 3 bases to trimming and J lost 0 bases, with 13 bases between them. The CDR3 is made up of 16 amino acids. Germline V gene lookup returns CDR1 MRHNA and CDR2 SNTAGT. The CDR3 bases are TGTGCCAGCAGTGATCTCTACCAGGCTAGCACAGATACGCAGTATTTT. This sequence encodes CASSDLYQASTDTQYF.

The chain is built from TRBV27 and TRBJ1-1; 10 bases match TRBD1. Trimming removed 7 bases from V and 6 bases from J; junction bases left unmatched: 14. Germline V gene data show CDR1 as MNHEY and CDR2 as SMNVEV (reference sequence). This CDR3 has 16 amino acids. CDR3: CASILRGGQGNSEAFF. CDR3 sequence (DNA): TGTGCCAGCATTCTTAGGGGGGGACAGGGGAATTCTGAAGCTTTCTTT.

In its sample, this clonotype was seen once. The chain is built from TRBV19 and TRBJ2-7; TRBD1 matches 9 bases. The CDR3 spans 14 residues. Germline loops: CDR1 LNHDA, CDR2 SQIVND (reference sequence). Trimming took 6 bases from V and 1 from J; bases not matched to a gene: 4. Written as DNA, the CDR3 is TGTGCCAGTAGCCGGGACAGGGAATCCTACGAGCAGTACTTC. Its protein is CASSRDRESYEQYF. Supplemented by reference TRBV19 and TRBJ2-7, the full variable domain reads DGGITQSPKYLFRKEGQNVTLSCEQNLNHDAMYWYRQDPGQGLRLIYYSQIVNDFQKGDIAEGYSVSREKKESFPLTVTSAQKNPTAFYLCASSRDRESYEQYFGPGTRLTVT.